This T cell receptor (beta chain) was identified during a study of cytomegalovirus exposure and HLA in healthy donors. Findings and caveats of the study: As immune exposure information, only CMV serostatus was available.

With regard to this clone: The target antigen is unknown.

Germline V CDR1 and CDR2: KGHSH, LQKENI. With V trimmed by 6 bases and J by 4 bases, 6 bases remained unmatched. This CDR3 contains 15 residues. Healthy bone marrow donors supplied every sample. The PCR ran on 60 Vbeta and 13 Jbeta primers. TCRdb's copy holds only in-frame clones and misses some; the assay was immunoSEQ multiplex PCR. Seen here are around 130,000 clones, around three quarters observed once, and the top ten hold under 7%. Sample: PBMCs. The genes are TRBV18 and TRBJ2-1; 10 bases map to TRBD2. The sequence derives from a man younger than 30 in good health and CMV-seropositive. The CDR3 reads CASSTTSGVYNEQFF. CDR3 coding DNA: TGTGCCAGCTCGACAACTAGCGGGGTGTACAATGAGCAGTTCTTC. Full variable domain (missing parts from reference TRBV18 and TRBJ2-1): NAGVMQNPRHLVRRRGQEARLRCSPMKGHSHVYWYRQLPEEGLKFMVYLQKENIIDESGMPKERFSAEFPKEGPSILRIQQVVRGDSAAYFCASSTTSGVYNEQFFGPGTRLTVL.